The rows below give T cell receptor beta chains drawn from one sample of a study of beta chain features in type 1 diabetes. TCRdb's copy holds only in-frame clones and misses some; the assay was immunoSEQ multiplex PCR. The profile shows 850,000 to 900,000 clones, roughly 15% of them singletons. Sequences were obtained from naive CD4+ T cells from blood. Receptors originate from a young woman in good health. Each CDR3 is given with its conserved first and last residue. The D gene is left open where the match is weak. Clone size is stated in some rows and not others, as once, few, many or a class when expanded.

length,size,D,V,J,DNA,CDR3
15,few,TRBD1,TRBV9,TRBJ1-5,TGTGCCAGCAGCGTAGCCCCCACAGGGGATCAGCCCCAGCATTTT,CASSVAPTGDQPQHF
17,.,.,TRBV27,TRBJ2-1,TGTGCCAGCAGTTTTATCCCCATGGTGGGGCGATACAATGAGCAGTTCTTC,CASSFIPMVGRYNEQFF
20,.,TRBD2,TRBV2,TRBJ2-4,TGTGCCAGCAGTGAACGTATAGCGGGAGGGCCATTTATTGACAAAAACATTCAGTACTTC,CASSERIAGGPFIDKNIQYF
16,few,.,TRBV5-1,TRBJ1-6,TGCGCCAGCAGCTTGGAGTATGGATCCAGCGATTCACCCCTCCACTTT,CASSLEYGSSDSPLHF
15,few,.,TRBV15,TRBJ1-3,TGTGCCACCAGCAGATTCCCAGCGTGGGGAAACACCATATATTTT,CATSRFPAWGNTIYF
18,.,TRBD1,TRBV7-2,TRBJ2-1,TGTGCCAGCAGCTTAGTTGGACAGGGTGCCCTGAATTACAATGAGCAGTTCTTC,CASSLVGQGALNYNEQFF
15,few,TRBD1,TRBV28,TRBJ2-1,TGTGCCAGCAGTTCTACAGGGGGCCCCTACAATGAGCAGTTCTTC,CASSSTGGPYNEQFF
15,.,.,TRBV5-1,TRBJ2-1,TGCGCCAGCAGCTTCCGGGCAGGGAACTACAATGAGCAGTTCTTC,CASSFRAGNYNEQFF
14,.,.,TRBV7-9,TRBJ2-5,TGTGCCAGCAGCTTGGGGCGGAACCAAGAGACCCAGTACTTC,CASSLGRNQETQYF
11,few,.,TRBV28,TRBJ2-5,TGTGCCAGCAGCCAGAGGGAGACCCAGTACTTC,CASSQRETQYF
15,few,TRBD1,TRBV25-1,TRBJ2-7,TGTGCCAGCAGTGTGGCCGGGACAGGGCCCTACGAGCAGTACTTC,CASSVAGTGPYEQYF
17,.,.,TRBV27,TRBJ2-7,TGTGCCAGCAGTTCTCACTTGCGGGACTCTAGCTCCTACGAGCAGTACTTC,CASSSHLRDSSSYEQYF
15,.,.,TRBV6-6,TRBJ2-1,TGTGCCAGCAGCCCGACTAGAGGGGGTTACAATGAGCAGTTCTTC,CASSPTRGGYNEQFF
15,.,TRBD2,TRBV7-3,TRBJ2-7,TGTGCCAGCGCTTCTCGTAGCGGGACTTCCTACGAGCAGTACTTC,CASASRSGTSYEQYF
14,.,TRBD1,TRBV28,TRBJ1-2,TGTGCCAGCAGACTGACAGGGGGCGGTTATGGCTACACCTTC,CASRLTGGGYGYTF
13,few,.,TRBV6-5,TRBJ2-2,TGTGCCAGCGCAACAATCTACTCCGGGGAGCTGTTTTTT,CASATIYSGELFF
17,.,TRBD2,TRBV7-2,TRBJ2-7,TGTGCCAGCAGCTACTACCCGGGGGGGTCTTGGAGGAACGAGCAGTACTTC,CASSYYPGGSWRNEQYF
13,.,.,TRBV4-1,TRBJ1-1,TGCGCCAGCAGCCAAGATGCGGAATCTGAAGCTTTCTTT,CASSQDAESEAFF
13,few,.,TRBV28,TRBJ1-1,TGTGCCAGCAGTCCACCCCAGAACACTGAAGCTTTCTTT,CASSPPQNTEAFF
13,few,TRBD2,TRBV29-1,TRBJ2-7,TGCAGCGTTGGTGGACTAGCTTCGAACGAGCAGTACTTC,CSVGGLASNEQYF
11,few,.,TRBV11-1,TRBJ2-2,TGTGCCAGCAGCTTTTTCGGGGAGCTGTTTTTT,CASSFFGELFF
12,.,.,TRBV10-3,TRBJ2-3,TGTGCCATCAGTGGGACCACAGATACGCAGTATTTT,CAISGTTDTQYF
16,.,TRBD1,TRBV15,TRBJ2-2,TGTGCCACCAGCAGACGGACAGGGTCGAACACCGGGGAGCTGTTTTTT,CATSRRTGSNTGELFF